The following is a T cell receptor (beta chain) sequence with its context. The antigen is unknown. The data belong to a study of beta chain features in type 1 diabetes. Study-wide findings and caveats: In type 1 diabetes patients, VDJ junctions had fewer insertions; deletions at these junctions were more frequent.

Reverse transcribing all isolated RNA meant expressed TCRB transcripts were sequenced. Sequenced by immunoSEQ multiplex PCR; TCRdb stores in-frame clones only, minus some. The sample records 35,000 or so clones, 50% to 75% being singletons. The V end lost 0 bases, the J end lost 2 bases, and 11 bases lay between the germline ends. CDR1 is LGHNA and CDR2 is YSLEER in the germline V gene. CDR3 size: 16 residues. The gene calls are TRBV4-3 and TRBJ1-3, with TRBD1 as a possible D gene (5 bases). The material sequenced was Tregs from blood. This receptor was identified in a woman aged 30 to 39 in good health. The CDR3 loop reads CASSQDFSGAGNTIYF. CDR3 sequence (DNA): TGCGCCAGCAGCCAAGATTTTTCGGGGGCTGGAAACACCATATATTTT.